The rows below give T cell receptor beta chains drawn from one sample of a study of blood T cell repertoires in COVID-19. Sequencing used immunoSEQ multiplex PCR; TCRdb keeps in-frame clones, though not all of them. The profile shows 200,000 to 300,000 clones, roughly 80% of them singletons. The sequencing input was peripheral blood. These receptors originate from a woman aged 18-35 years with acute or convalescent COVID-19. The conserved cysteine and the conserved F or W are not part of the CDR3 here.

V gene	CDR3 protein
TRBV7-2	ASSLAGGPKYEQY
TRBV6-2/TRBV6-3	ASSYTGGAYEQY
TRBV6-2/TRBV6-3	ASSYSLGHSTEAF
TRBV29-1	SDGTGGYGYT
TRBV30	AWSMTGGGTEAF
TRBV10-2	ASSELQGYGYT
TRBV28	ASSGLAGAYEQY
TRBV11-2	ASSPTGGVANNEQF
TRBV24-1	ATSVQGALSSYNEQF
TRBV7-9	ASSPGRLAGGLNEQF
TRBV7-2	ASSLTGGSVEQY
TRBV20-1	SASRKVGTYGYT
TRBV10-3	AVGQGRDEQY
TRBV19	ASSIWRAGELF
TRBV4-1	ASSQDGGGGEKLF
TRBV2	ASRGQSSYNSPLH
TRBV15	ATSRLTSGSGNEQF
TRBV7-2	ASSPSSTDTQY
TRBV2	ASRVQGAVGNTIY
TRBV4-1	ASSQEILAGNTGELF
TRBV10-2	ASRGQRVDQPQH
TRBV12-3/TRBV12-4	ASSPPGQETQY
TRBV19	ASRPPGTGGSYSNQPQH
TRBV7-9	ASSLALSNEKLF
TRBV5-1	ASSIGQGTEAF
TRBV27	ASSLLGQSSSYGYT